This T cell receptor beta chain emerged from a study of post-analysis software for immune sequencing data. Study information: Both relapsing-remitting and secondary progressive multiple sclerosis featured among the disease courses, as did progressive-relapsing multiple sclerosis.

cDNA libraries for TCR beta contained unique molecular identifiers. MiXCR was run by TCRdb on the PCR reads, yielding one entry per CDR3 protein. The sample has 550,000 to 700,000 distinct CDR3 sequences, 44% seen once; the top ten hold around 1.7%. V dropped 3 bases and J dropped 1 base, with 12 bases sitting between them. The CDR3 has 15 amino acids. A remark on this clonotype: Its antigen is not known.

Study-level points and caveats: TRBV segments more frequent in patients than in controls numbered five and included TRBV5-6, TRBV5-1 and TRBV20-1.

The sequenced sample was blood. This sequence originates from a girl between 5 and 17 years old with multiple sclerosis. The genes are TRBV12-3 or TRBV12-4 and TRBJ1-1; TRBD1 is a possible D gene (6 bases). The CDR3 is CASSLTHRENTEAFF. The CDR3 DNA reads TGTGCCAGCAGTTTGACTCACAGGGAGAACACTGAAGCTTTCTTT.